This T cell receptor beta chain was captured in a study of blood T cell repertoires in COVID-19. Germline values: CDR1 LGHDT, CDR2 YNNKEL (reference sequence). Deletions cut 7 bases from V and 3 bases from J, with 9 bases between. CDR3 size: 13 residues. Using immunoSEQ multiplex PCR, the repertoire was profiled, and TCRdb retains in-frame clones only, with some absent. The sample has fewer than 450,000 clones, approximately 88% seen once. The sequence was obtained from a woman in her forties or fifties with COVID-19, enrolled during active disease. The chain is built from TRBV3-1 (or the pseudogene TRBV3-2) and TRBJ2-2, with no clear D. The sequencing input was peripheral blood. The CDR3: CASTPGYTGELFF. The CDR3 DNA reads TGTGCCAGCACCCCAGGTTACACCGGGGAGCTGTTTTTT.